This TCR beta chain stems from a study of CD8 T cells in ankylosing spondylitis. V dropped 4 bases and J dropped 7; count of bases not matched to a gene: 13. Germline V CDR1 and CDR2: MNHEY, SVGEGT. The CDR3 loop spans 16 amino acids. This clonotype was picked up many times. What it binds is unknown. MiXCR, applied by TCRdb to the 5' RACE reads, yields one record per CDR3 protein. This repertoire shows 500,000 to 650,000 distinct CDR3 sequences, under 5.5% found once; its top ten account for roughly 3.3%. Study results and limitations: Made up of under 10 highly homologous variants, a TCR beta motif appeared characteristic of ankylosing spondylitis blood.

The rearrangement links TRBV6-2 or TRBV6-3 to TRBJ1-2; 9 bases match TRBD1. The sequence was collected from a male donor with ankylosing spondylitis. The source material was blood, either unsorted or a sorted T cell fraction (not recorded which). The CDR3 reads CASSFDSGTGRSGYTF. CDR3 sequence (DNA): TGTGCCAGCAGTTTCGACTCCGGGACAGGGCGGTCTGGCTACACCTTC.